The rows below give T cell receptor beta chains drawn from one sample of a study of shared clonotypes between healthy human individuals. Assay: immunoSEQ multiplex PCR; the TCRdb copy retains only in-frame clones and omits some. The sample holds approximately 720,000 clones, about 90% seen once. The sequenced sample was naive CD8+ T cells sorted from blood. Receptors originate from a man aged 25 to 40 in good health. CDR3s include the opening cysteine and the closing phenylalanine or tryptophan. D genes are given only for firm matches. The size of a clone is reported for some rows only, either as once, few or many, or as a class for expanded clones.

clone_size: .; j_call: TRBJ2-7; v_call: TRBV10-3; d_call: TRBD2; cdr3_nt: TGTGCCATCAGTGAGGAGACTAGCGGGTTGTACGAGCAGTACTTC; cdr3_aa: CAISEETSGLYEQYF
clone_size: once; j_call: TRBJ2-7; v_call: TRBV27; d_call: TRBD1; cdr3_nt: TGTGCCAGCAGTCTTACGGGGACAGGTGTTTCCCACGAGCAGTACTTC; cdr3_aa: CASSLTGTGVSHEQYF
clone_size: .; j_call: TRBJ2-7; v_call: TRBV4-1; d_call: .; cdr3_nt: TGCGCCAGCAGCACCGGGTCCTCCTACGAGCAGTACTTC; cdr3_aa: CASSTGSSYEQYF
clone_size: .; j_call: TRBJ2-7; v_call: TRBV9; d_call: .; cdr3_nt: TGTGCCAGCAGCGGGTCTTCTGTCGAGCAGTACTTC; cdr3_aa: CASSGSSVEQYF
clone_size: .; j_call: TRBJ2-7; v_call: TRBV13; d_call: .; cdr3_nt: TGTGCCAGCAGCCTCTTTGCCCGACGGCTTGGCAGGGGCGCTACTCGGGAGCAGTACTTC; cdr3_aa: CASSLFARRLGRGATREQYF
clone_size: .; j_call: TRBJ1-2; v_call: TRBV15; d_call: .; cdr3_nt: TGTGCCACCAGAAGTACAGTCAACTATGGCTACACCTTC; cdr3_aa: CATRSTVNYGYTF
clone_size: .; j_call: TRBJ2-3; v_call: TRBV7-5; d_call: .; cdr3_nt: TGTGTCAGAAGCCTGGGACATTGGTCGGGTCACACAGATACGCAGTATTTT; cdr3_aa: CVRSLGHWSGHTDTQYF
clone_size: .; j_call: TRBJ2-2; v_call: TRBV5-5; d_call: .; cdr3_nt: TGTGCCAGCAGCTTGATCACCGGGGAGCTGTTTTTT; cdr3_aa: CASSLITGELFF
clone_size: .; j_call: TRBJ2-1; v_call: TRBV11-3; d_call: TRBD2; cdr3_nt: TGTGCCAGCAGCAGGACTAGGTCGACAGACTACAATGAGCAGTTCTTC; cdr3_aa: CASSRTRSTDYNEQFF
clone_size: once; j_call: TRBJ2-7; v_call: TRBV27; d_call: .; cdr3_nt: TGTGCCAGCAGTTTATGGGACGGCGCTGCCTACGAGCAGTACTTC; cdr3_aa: CASSLWDGAAYEQYF
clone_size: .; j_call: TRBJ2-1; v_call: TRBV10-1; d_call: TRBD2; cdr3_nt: TGCGCCAGCAGTGAGTCTATAGCGGGAGTTGGCAATGAGCAGTTCTTC; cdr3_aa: CASSESIAGVGNEQFF
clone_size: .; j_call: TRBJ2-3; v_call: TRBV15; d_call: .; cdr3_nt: TGTGCCACCAGCAAGTTCGGGGATACGCAGTATTTT; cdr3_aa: CATSKFGDTQYF
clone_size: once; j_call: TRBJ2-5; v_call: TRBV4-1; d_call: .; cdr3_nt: TGCGCCAGCAGCCAAGATCAGGGAGAAGAGACCCAGTACTTC; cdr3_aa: CASSQDQGEETQYF
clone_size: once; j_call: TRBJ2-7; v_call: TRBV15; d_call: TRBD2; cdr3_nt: TGTGCCACCAGCAGGGGGACTAGCGGGAGCTACGAGCAGTACTTC; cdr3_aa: CATSRGTSGSYEQYF
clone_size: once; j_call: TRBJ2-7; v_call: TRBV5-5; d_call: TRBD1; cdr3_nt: TGTGCCAGCCGGGGACAGACCTACGAGCAGTACTTC; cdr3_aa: CASRGQTYEQYF
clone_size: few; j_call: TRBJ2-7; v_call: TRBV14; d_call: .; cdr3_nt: TGTGCCAGCAGCCAAGATCTTCGGGCGGTCTACGAGCAGTACTTC; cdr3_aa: CASSQDLRAVYEQYF
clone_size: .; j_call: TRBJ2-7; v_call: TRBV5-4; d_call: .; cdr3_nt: TGTGCCAGCAAGGGGGAAGGCGACGAGCAGTACTTC; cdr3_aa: CASKGEGDEQYF
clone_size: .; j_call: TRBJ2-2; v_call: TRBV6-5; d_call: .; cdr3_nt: TGTGCCAGCAATGGCATCGCGGGCACCGGGGAGCTGTTTTTT; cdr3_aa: CASNGIAGTGELFF
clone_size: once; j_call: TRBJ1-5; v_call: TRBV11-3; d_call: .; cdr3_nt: TGTGCCAGCAGCTTAGATCACGCGGCAGGCAATCAGCCCCAGCATTTT; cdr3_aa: CASSLDHAAGNQPQHF
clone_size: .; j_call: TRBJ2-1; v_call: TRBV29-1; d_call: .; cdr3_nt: TGCAGCGTTGACGGGCAGAACTACAATGAGCAGTTCTTC; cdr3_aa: CSVDGQNYNEQFF
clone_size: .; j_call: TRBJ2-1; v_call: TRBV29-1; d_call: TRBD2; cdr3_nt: TGCAGCGTGGGGACTAGCCTTAATGAGCAGTTCTTC; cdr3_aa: CSVGTSLNEQFF
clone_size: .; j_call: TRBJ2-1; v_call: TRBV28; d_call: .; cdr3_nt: TGTGCCAGCAGTTGGGGTACCGGTGGGTACAATGAGCAGTTCTTC; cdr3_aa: CASSWGTGGYNEQFF
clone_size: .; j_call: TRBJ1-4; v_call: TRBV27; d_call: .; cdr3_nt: TGTGCCAGCAGTTTATCCCAAACTGCCCGAACTTTAAATGAAAAACTGTTTTTT; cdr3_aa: CASSLSQTARTLNEKLFF
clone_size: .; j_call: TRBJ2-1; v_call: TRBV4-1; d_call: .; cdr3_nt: TGCGCCAGCAGCCAAGCTACCGGGACCACGATCATTAATGAGCAGTTCTTC; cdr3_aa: CASSQATGTTIINEQFF
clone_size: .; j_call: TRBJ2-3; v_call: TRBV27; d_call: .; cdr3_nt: TGTGCCAGCAGTCCTCGGGTGAGCGGCACAGATACGCAGTATTTT; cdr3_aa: CASSPRVSGTDTQYF
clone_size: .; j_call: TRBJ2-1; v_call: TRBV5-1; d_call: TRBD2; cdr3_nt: TGCGCCAGCTACCTGGGACTAGCGGGAGGTACCTACAATGAGCAGTTCTTC; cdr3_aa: CASYLGLAGGTYNEQFF
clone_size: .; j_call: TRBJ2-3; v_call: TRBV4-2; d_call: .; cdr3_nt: TGTGCCAGCAGCCAAGTGAGAGGAGATACGCAGTATTTT; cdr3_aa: CASSQVRGDTQYF
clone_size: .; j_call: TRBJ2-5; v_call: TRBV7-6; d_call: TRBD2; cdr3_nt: TGTGCCAGCAGCCTGGGCGGGAGAAAAGAGACCCAGTACTTC; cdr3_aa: CASSLGGRKETQYF
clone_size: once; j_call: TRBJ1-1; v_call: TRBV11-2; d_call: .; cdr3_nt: TGTGCCAGCAGCTTAGTCGCTGAAGCTTTCTTT; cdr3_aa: CASSLVAEAFF
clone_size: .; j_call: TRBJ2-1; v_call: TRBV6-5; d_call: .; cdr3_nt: TGTGCCAGCGGCGTCGCGGCTGGTGAGCAGTTCTTC; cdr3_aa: CASGVAAGEQFF
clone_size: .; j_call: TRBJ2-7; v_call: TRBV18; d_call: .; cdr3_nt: TGTGCCAGCTCACCCATGGGGGACGGAGTGACTTCCTACGAGCAGTACTTC; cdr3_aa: CASSPMGDGVTSYEQYF
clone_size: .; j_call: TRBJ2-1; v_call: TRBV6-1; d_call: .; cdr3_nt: TGTGCCAGCAGTGAATACAGCCGAACCTACAATGAGCAGTTCTTC; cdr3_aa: CASSEYSRTYNEQFF
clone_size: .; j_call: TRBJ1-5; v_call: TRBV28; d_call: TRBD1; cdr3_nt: TGTGCCAGCGGGACAGGGCTTAGTCAGCCCCAGCATTTT; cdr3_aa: CASGTGLSQPQHF
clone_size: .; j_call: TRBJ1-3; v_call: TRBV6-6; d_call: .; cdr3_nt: TGTGCCAGCAGTTACTCGAGGGACTCTGGAAACACCATATATTTT; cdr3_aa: CASSYSRDSGNTIYF
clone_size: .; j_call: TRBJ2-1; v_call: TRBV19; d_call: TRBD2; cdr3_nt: TGTGCCAGTAGTATGGCACTAGCGGGTTACAATGAGCAGTTCTTC; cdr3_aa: CASSMALAGYNEQFF
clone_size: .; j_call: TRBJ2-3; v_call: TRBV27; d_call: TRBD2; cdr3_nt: TGTGCCAGCCGGGCCTGGGGGACTAGCGGCCAAAGTACGCAGTATTTT; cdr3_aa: CASRAWGTSGQSTQYF
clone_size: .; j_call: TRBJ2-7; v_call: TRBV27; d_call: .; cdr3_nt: TGTGCCAGCAGTTTAACTGCCCACCCCTACGAGCAGTACTTC; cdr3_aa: CASSLTAHPYEQYF
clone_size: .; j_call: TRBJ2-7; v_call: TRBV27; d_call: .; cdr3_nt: TGTGCCAGCAGTTTATCGATCCCGGGGCTTCCCGTCTACGAGCAGTACTTC; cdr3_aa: CASSLSIPGLPVYEQYF
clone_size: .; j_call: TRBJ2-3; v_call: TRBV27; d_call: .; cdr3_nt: TGTGCCAGCAGCAATCGGGGGACAGAGATTCCTAGCACAGATACGCAGTATTTT; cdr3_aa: CASSNRGTEIPSTDTQYF
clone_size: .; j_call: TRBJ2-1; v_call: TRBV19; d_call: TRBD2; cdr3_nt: TGTGCCAGTAGTATTGTTGGGGGAGGGTTGTATGGTGAGCAGTTCTTC; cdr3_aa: CASSIVGGGLYGEQFF
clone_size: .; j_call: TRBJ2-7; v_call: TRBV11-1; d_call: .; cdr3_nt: TGTGCCAGCAGCTTAACAGGGACCTACGAGCAGTACTTC; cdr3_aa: CASSLTGTYEQYF
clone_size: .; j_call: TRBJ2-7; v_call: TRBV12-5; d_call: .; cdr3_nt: TGTGCTAGTGGTTTGGTGCAGGGACCGGTCTACGAGCAGTACTTC; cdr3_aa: CASGLVQGPVYEQYF